Here is one T cell receptor beta chain with its context. Its specificity is not known. Time point specified: week 3, after first cycle of checkpoint inhibitor. The ends were cut back, 6 bases at V and 2 bases at J, with 10 bases in the middle. Germline V CDR1 and CDR2: SGHAT, FQDESV (reference sequence). The CDR3 consists of 13 residues. Assay used: immunoSEQ multiplex PCR; TCRdb lists only in-frame clones, some missing. The table includes about 15,000 clones, around nine tenths detected once. These data come from a study of blood T cell dynamics during melanoma immunotherapy. As for the study in general: First-line therapy was either pembrolizumab or nivolumab with ipilimumab for metastatic melanoma. General study results and limits: Unlike progressors, later disease-control patients had W3 repertoires gaining clonality or diversity.

This sequence originates from a human donor with melanoma. The gene calls are TRBV11-1 and TRBJ2-5; D is ambiguous. This specimen consisted of blood, obtained from a patient treated with checkpoint blockade. This chain's CDR3 is CASRQQTQETQYF. The CDR3, as DNA: TGTGCCAGCAGACAGCAAACTCAAGAGACCCAGTACTTC. The full variable domain, with the rest looked up from reference TRBV11-1 and TRBJ2-5, is EAEVAQSPRYKITEKSQAVAFWCDPISGHATLYWYRQILGQGPELLVQFQDESVVDDSQLPKDRFSAERLKGVDSTLKIQPAELGDSAMYLCASRQQTQETQYFGPGTRLLVL.